This T cell receptor (beta chain) originates from a study of cytomegalovirus exposure and HLA in healthy donors. This clone appeared a single time. Its antigen is currently unknown. The PCR used 60 Vbeta and 13 Jbeta primers. Produced via immunoSEQ multiplex PCR; TCRdb's table is partial and in-frame only. This table holds fewer than 250,000 clones, around four fifths found once. Germline values: CDR1 MGHDK, CDR2 SYGVNS. The length of the CDR3 is 13 residues. The study, taken as a whole, reports: Per a later analysis, about 17,000 TCR beta sequences showed association with HLA alleles at 0.05 false discovery rate. TCR beta V- and J-gene trimming, according to a later analysis, was linked to a missense DCLRE1C variant. Among the CMV-associated chains, a few were confirmed in vitro as specific for CMV antigens. Most TCR sequences were rare, but some public TCRs occurred in many donors.

The source material was PBMCs. The chain joins TRBV25-1 to TRBJ2-7; the match to TRBD2 covers 7 bases. Near its end, the DNA agrees better with TRBJ2-1, so the J call may be wrong. The TCR sequence derives from a boy aged 2 to 9 in good health and CMV-seronegative. The CDR3 sequence: CASSERGVNEQFF. In nucleotides, the CDR3 is TGTGCCAGCAGTGAACGGGGGGTCAATGAGCAGTTCTTC.